The sample holds one count of the clone carrying this T cell receptor beta chain. Assay: immunoSEQ multiplex PCR; the TCRdb copy retains only in-frame clones and omits some. Of 160,000 or so clones listed, 80% to 90% are singletons. The sample comes from a study of blood T cell repertoires in COVID-19. V shed 5 bases, J shed 10 bases, and the junction held 19 bases outside the gene matches. Germline CDR1 SGHVS, CDR2 FQNEAQ. CDR3 length: 17 amino acids. This clonotype originated in a man in his sixties with acute or convalescent COVID-19. This chain connects TRBV7-8 to TRBJ1-4; 7 nucleotides align to TRBD1. The sequenced material came from peripheral blood. The chain's CDR3 is CASSPVPGQLRPGKLFF. The CDR3 DNA sequence: TGTGCCAGCAGCCCTGTCCCGGGACAGTTGCGGCCTGGAAAACTGTTTTTT.